The clone carrying this TCR beta chain was counted a few times. The antigen remains unidentified. This sample was included in a study of T cells in Graves' hyperthyroidism and ophthalmopathy. Study summary: Upon initial diagnosis and before any treatment, peripheral blood was collected. Study-wide results and limits: The majority of expanded thyroid clonotypes above 0.001 also appeared in blood.

Graves' hyperthyroidism was deemed stable given no ophthalmopathy progression within 18 months. PBMCs were collected from a roughly 10 ml volume of fresh peripheral blood. Amplified TCR beta CDR3 regions derived from RNA transcripts. HTBI primers were the set used in a first-round RT-PCR of the TCR CDR3. A single record per CDR3 protein comes from TCRdb applying MiXCR to the multiplex PCR reads. Here the sample spans over 700,000 distinct CDR3 sequences, more than 30% being singletons. Germline values: CDR1 SGHTA, CDR2 FQGNSA. CDR3 length equals 13 residues. V gave up 0 bases and J gave up 9 bases, with 11 bases separating them.

Sequencing was performed on blood. The genes are TRBV7-2 and TRBJ1-2, with D maybe TRBD1 (5 bases). The TCR originated in a man younger than 35 with Graves' hyperthyroidism. The DNA for the CDR3 is TGTGCCAGCAGCTTAGCAGGCTCGGACAGCTACACCTTC. It translates to CASSLAGSDSYTF. Variable domain in full (rest from reference TRBV7-2 and TRBJ1-2): GAGVSQSPSNKVTEKGKDVELRCDPISGHTALYWYRQSLGQGLEFLIYFQGNSAPDKSGLPSDRFSAERTGGSVSTLTIQRTQQEDSAVYLCASSLAGSDSYTFGSGTRLTVV.